This T cell receptor beta chain was identified during a study of CD8 T cells in ankylosing spondylitis. Findings and caveats of the study: Blood from ankylosing spondylitis patients appeared to carry a characteristic roughly eight-variant TCR beta motif. Reports say disease-linked clones showed up significantly more in matched ankylosing spondylitis synovial fluid.

From germline, CDR1 is SGHTA and CDR2 FQGTGA. J was trimmed by 5 bases and V by 5 bases; bases with no gene match: 9. CDR3 length: 15 amino acids. TCRdb fed the 5' RACE reads into MiXCR, producing one record per CDR3 protein. The repertoire holds around 390,000 distinct CDR3 sequences, with approximately 20% as singletons. There are a few counts of this clonotype. Its antigen is not known. This receptor was obtained from a male donor with ankylosing spondylitis. The chain recombines TRBV7-3 with TRBJ1-1; 9 nucleotides align to TRBD1. The sample was blood, either unsorted or a sorted T cell fraction (not recorded which). The CDR3 nucleotides read TGTGCCAGCAGCCCAAGGGACAGGGAGGATACTGAAGCTTTCTTT. Its protein is CASSPRDREDTEAFF.